The 13 T cell receptor beta chains below were found in one sample sequenced in a study of shared clonotypes between healthy human individuals. Generated by immunoSEQ multiplex PCR, the TCRdb table keeps only in-frame clones and is missing some. The repertoire holds fewer than 550,000 clones, with about 80% as singletons. The sample was PBMCs. The source of these receptors is a woman in her 40s in good health. Some clones in this sample may be carry-over from other donors' samples.

In the case of this clone: A read error is likely here: a far larger clone is one base away. The same CDR3 arises from other DNA sequences in this sample as well. This chain joins TRBV27 and TRBJ2-6, with D perhaps TRBD1 (6 bases). Between the trimmed V and J ends, which lost 6 bases and 3 bases, there was a span of 12 bases. Looked up from germline, CDR1 is MNHEY and CDR2 is SMNVEV (reference sequence). The CDR3 totals 15 residues. CDR3: CASSLTGRGANVLTF. The CDR3 DNA follows: TGTGCCAGCAGCTTAACAGGGCGTGGGGCCAACGTCCTGACTTTC.

The chain joins TRBV15 to TRBJ1-4, with unresolved D. This CDR3 is built from 15 residues. The V gene's germline CDR1 is LNHNV and CDR2 YYDKDF (reference sequence). Deletions cut 5 bases from V and 2 bases from J, with 12 bases between. CDR3 sequence: CATSPLGRTNEKLFF. CDR3 DNA sequence: TGTGCCACCAGCCCCTTGGGGAGGACTAATGAAAAACTGTTTTTT.

On this clone itself: A single base is all that separates this from a far larger clone, so a read error is likely. Since the CDR3 does not end with the conserved phenylalanine or tryptophan, this likely comes from a read error. The chain recombines TRBV29-1 with TRBJ2-7, with D possibly called TRBD1 or TRBD2 (6 bases each). CDR1 and CDR2 (germline): SQVTM, ANQGSEA. The CDR3 consists of 14 residues. Deletions cut 6 bases from V and 2 bases from J, with 17 bases between. Here the CDR3 reads CSVGAGREPYEQYL. The CDR3 DNA reads TGCAGCGTGGGGGCTGGGCGGGAACCCTACGAGCAGTACCTC.

The genes are TRBV7-8 and TRBJ1-2; D is ambiguous. The CDR3 runs to 14 residues. V was pared by 2 bases and J by 0 bases, with 7 bases between. Germline V gene sequence: CDR1 SGHVS, CDR2 FQNEAQ. In nucleotides, the CDR3 is TGTGCCAGCAGCTTAAGCAAATCTAACTATGGCTACACCTTC. This gives the protein CASSLSKSNYGYTF.

This clone occurred once. The chain uses TRBV6-4 and TRBJ2-5, with TRBD2 matching 10 bases. Germline V gene sequence: CDR1 MRHNA, CDR2 SNTAGT. CDR3 length equals 14 residues. Unmatched junction bases numbered 4, after V lost 4 bases and J lost 5 bases. CDR3 nucleotide sequence: TGTGCCAGCAGTGTTGAAGCGGGAGGGGAGACCCAGTACTTC. It yields the protein CASSVEAGGETQYF.

In DNA form, the CDR3 reads TGTGCCAGTAAAGGGGGCTCGAACACTGAAGCTTTCTTT. Protein: CASKGGSNTEAFF. V gene TRBV6-1 combines with J gene TRBJ1-1, with 7 nucleotides matching TRBD1. CDR3 length: 13 amino acids. Germline V CDR1 and CDR2: MNHNS, SASEGT. Trimming cost V 9 bases and J 1 base; bases outside gene matches: 5.

V and J are TRBV29-1 and TRBJ2-1; no reliable D call. Germline loops: CDR1 SQVTM, CDR2 ANQGSEA. V lost 1 base, J lost 0 bases, and 10 bases lay in between. The CDR3 has 15 amino acids. DNA of the CDR3: TGCAGCGTTGAAGGGGTAATGAGCTCCTACAATGAGCAGTTCTTC. Its protein is CSVEGVMSSYNEQFF.

The chain has TRBV10-2 and TRBJ1-1, with D unresolved. Germline V lookup: CDR1 WSHSY, CDR2 SAAADI. The V end was cut by 5 bases, the J end by 3 bases, with 7 bases between. This CDR3 region has 12 residues. DNA for the CDR3: TGCGCCAGCAGTAATGGAGACACTGAAGCTTTCTTT. Translated, it gives CASSNGDTEAFF.

This clone was seen a few times. One end of the junction is discordant with germline, which a read error may explain. J is TRBJ2-5 and V is TRBV7-7; D ambiguous. In germline, CDR1 is SSHAT, CDR2 FNYEAQ (reference sequence). CDR3 length equals 14 residues. The CDR3 reads CASSLLPTVETQYF. CDR3 in DNA: TGTGCTAGCAGCTTGCTGCCCACAGTGGAGACCCAGTACTTC.

The gene calls are TRBV5-4 and TRBJ2-2, with 7 nucleotides matching TRBD2. CDR1 and CDR2 from the germline V gene are SGHNT and YYREEE (reference sequence). The CDR3 consists of 15 residues. Unmatched junction bases numbered 7, after V lost 4 bases and J lost 4 bases. The CDR3 reads CASSLLAGSTGELFF. The CDR3 nucleotides are TGTGCCAGCAGCCTTTTAGCGGGTTCCACCGGGGAGCTGTTTTTT. The variable domain in full, with the rest retrieved from reference TRBV5-4 and TRBJ2-2, is ETGVTQSPTHLIKTRGQQVTLRCSSQSGHNTVSWYQQALGQGPQFIFQYYREEENGRGNFPPRFSGLQFPNYSSELNVNALELDDSALYLCASSLLAGSTGELFFGEGSRLTVL.

The chain uses TRBV5-5 and TRBJ2-7; tentative D call: TRBD1 (6 bases). Trimming shortened V by 0 bases and J by 4 bases, and 8 bases separated the two germline ends. CDR1 SGHKS and CDR2 YYEKEE come from the germline V gene (reference sequence). The CDR3 runs 13 residues. CDR3 loop: CASSLGTVYEQYF. The DNA for the CDR3 is TGTGCCAGCAGCTTGGGGACAGTATACGAGCAGTACTTC.

This clone was detected a few times. This chain connects TRBV27 to TRBJ2-1; 7 nucleotides match TRBD2. Germline CDR1 and CDR2: MNHEY and SMNVEV (reference sequence). V shed 1 base, J shed 0 bases, and the junction held 3 bases outside the gene matches. This CDR3 region has 16 residues. The CDR3 nucleotides are TGTGCCAGCAGTTTATTCGGGAGGAGCTCCTACAATGAGCAGTTCTTC. Translating it yields CASSLFGRSSYNEQFF.

J is TRBJ2-7 and V is TRBV4-1, with 8 bases fitting TRBD2. Per germline, CDR1 MGHRA and CDR2 YSYEKL. V shed 4 bases and J 4 bases; nucleotides not matched to a gene: 12. The CDR3 has 16 residues. The CDR3 is CASSPRRAGGGYEQYF. The CDR3 DNA reads as TGCGCCAGCAGCCCCCGTAGGGCGGGAGGCGGATACGAGCAGTACTTC.